This T cell receptor (beta chain) was sequenced for a study of blood T cell repertoires in COVID-19. As for the study in general: The United States, Italy and Spain were the sources of the acute and convalescent COVID-19 samples.

Sequencing used immunoSEQ multiplex PCR; TCRdb keeps in-frame clones, though not all of them. The table has around 200,000 clones, 80% to 90% seen once. Germline CDR1 and CDR2: MNHEY and SVGAGI. The V end lost 6 bases, the J end lost 4 bases, and 18 bases lay between the germline ends. CDR3 length: 15 residues. The sample was peripheral blood. The TCR originated in a man aged 70 or older with active or convalescent COVID-19. The V gene is TRBV6-5, the J gene TRBJ1-2; D is uncertain. The CDR3 DNA reads TGTGCCAGCAGCGCCTCACTAGGATGGAGCTATGGCTACACCTTC. It codes for CASSASLGWSYGYTF.